Each of the 15 T cell receptor beta chains below was sequenced from the same sample in a study of early T cells in non-severe SARS-CoV-2 infection. MiXCR, run by TCRdb on the 5' RACE reads, gives a single entry per CDR3 protein. The sample has around 100,000 distinct CDR3 sequences, 10% to 15% seen once. Sequenced input: whole blood. All receptors come from an adult who was a healthcare worker with PCR-confirmed SARS-CoV-2 infection or an uninfected control (not recorded which).

A few counts support this clonotype. The V gene is TRBV7-9, the J gene TRBJ2-1; D call uncertain. Trimming took off 2 bases at V and 3 bases at J, with 8 bases between the two ends. Germline V gene sequence: CDR1 SEHNR, CDR2 FQNEAQ (reference sequence). This CDR3 comprises 14 residues. The CDR3 DNA reads TGTGCCAGCAGCTTAATCACAGACTACAATGAGCAGTTCTTC. The encoded protein is CASSLITDYNEQFF.

By sample fraction, this clonotype is medium-sized. The chain employs TRBV30 and TRBJ2-1; 7 nucleotides agree with TRBD2. In germline, CDR1 is GTSNPN, CDR2 SVGIG (reference sequence). V shed 1 base, J shed 3 bases, and the junction held 3 bases outside the gene matches. The CDR3 runs 14 residues. In DNA, the CDR3 is TGTGCCTGGAGTGGCCCTAGCGGCTACAATGAGCAGTTCTTC. Translated, it gives CAWSGPSGYNEQFF.

The chain combines TRBV6-2 or TRBV6-3 with TRBJ2-4, with a weak D call TRBD2 (5 bases). The V gene lost 8 bases and the J gene lost 6 bases, with 8 bases spanning the gap. Germline assignment: CDR1 MNHEY and CDR2 SVGEGT. This CDR3 is built from 11 residues. In DNA, the CDR3 is TGTGCCAGCGCGGGTGCAAACATTCAGTACTTC. This sequence encodes CASAGANIQYF.

Ten or more counts support this clonotype. The chain carries TRBV15 and TRBJ2-7, with 10 bases that match TRBD2. This CDR3 has 16 residues. Germline lookup yields CDR1 LNHNV and CDR2 YYDKDF (reference sequence). V dropped 0 bases and J dropped 5; count of bases not matched to a gene: 7. Here the CDR3 reads CATSRDPGTSGNEQYF. The CDR3 DNA reads as TGTGCCACCAGCAGAGATCCGGGTACTAGCGGGAACGAGCAGTACTTC.

This clonotype was detected only a few times. The chain combines TRBV25-1 with TRBJ2-7; D call uncertain. This CDR3 is 15 amino acids long. Germline CDR1 reads MGHDK; CDR2 reads SYGVNS. V lost 2 bases, J lost 6 bases, and 17 bases lay in between. CDR3 sequence (DNA): TGTGCCAGCAGTGAAACCTTGGTTGACTCTTCCGAGCAGTACTTC. Amino acids: CASSETLVDSSEQYF.

The V and J genes are TRBV10-3 and TRBJ1-1; D is unclear. This CDR3 is 14 amino acids long. V was pared by 6 bases and J by 6 bases, with 17 bases between. The germline V gene encodes CDR1 ENHRY and CDR2 SYGVKD. The CDR3 DNA reads TGTGCCATCAGAGAGACATTTCTCGACGCTGAAGCTTTCTTT. This translates into CAIRETFLDAEAFF.

The chain links TRBV5-4 to TRBJ2-7; TRBD1 or TRBD2 may be the D gene (5 bases each). In germline, CDR1 is SGHNT, CDR2 YYREEE (reference sequence). Trimming took 4 bases from V and 3 from J, leaving 23 bases between them. The CDR3 has 17 residues. The CDR3 DNA follows: TGTGCCAGCAGCGTAGCCCCTTCGGGGCATCCGAGCTACGAGCAGTACTTC. Translation gives CASSVAPSGHPSYEQYF.

In its sample, this clonotype was seen a few times. V usage is TRBV29-1 and J usage is TRBJ1-1; D uncertain. From germline, CDR1 is SQVTM and CDR2 ANQGSEA. This CDR3 contains 11 residues. Between the trimmed V and J ends, which lost 6 bases and 8 bases, there was a span of 13 bases. CDR3: CSVGRRAEAFF. In nucleotides, the CDR3 is TGCAGCGTAGGACGGAGAGCAGAAGCTTTCTTT.

V and J are TRBV29-1 and TRBJ2-5, with 9 bases fitting TRBD1. The germline V gene has CDR1 SQVTM and CDR2 ANQGSEA. This CDR3 region has 11 residues. For the CDR3, the DNA is TGCGCTCAGGGACAGGGTGAGACCCAGTACTTC. This translates into CAQGQGETQYF.

This clonotype was seen a few times. This chain joins TRBV7-2 and TRBJ1-1; possibly TRBD1 for D (6 bases). V lost 1 base to trimming and J lost 3 bases, with 6 bases between them. CDR1 SGHTA and CDR2 FQGNSA come from the germline V gene. There are 13 residues in the CDR3. The CDR3 loop is CASSLDRDTEAFF. In nucleotides, the CDR3 is TGTGCCAGCAGCTTAGACAGGGACACTGAAGCTTTCTTT.

Many counts were recorded for this clonotype. The chain has TRBV2 and TRBJ1-4; 9 bases agree with TRBD1. Trimming at V came to 4 bases and at J to 5 bases, leaving 5 bases not matched to a gene. Per germline, CDR1 SNHLY and CDR2 FYNNEI. The CDR3 runs to 15 residues. In nucleotides, the CDR3 is TGTGCCAGCAGTGTCCTAGGACAGGGGAATGAAAAACTGTTTTTT. Its translation is CASSVLGQGNEKLFF.

Many counts were recorded for this clonotype. The genes are TRBV6-5 and TRBJ1-2; D unresolved. The CDR3 spans 12 residues. Trimming cost V 3 bases and J 8 bases, with 10 bases left between them. From germline, CDR1 is MNHEY and CDR2 SVGAGI. The DNA for the CDR3 is TGTGCCAGCAGTTATCCGGGCGGGGGCTACACCTTC. Its translation: CASSYPGGGYTF.

The chain joins TRBV19 to TRBJ1-2, with a tentative D call TRBD1 (6 bases). Germline V CDR1 and CDR2: LNHDA, SQIVND (reference sequence). The V end lost 5 bases, the J end lost 3 bases, and 13 bases lay between the germline ends. This CDR3 has 14 residues. The CDR3 coding sequence is TGTGCCAGTAGTGTCACAGGGACGGACTATGGCTACACCTTC. Its protein is CASSVTGTDYGYTF.

This clonotype was detected ten times or more. In nucleotides, the CDR3 is TGCAGCGTTAGGGAGGGGTGGGGCATGAACACTGAAGCTTTCTTT. The encoded protein is CSVREGWGMNTEAFF. The rearrangement links TRBV29-1 to TRBJ1-1, with a tentative D call TRBD1 (5 bases). The CDR3 is 15 amino acids. Germline V CDR1 and CDR2: SQVTM, ANQGSEA. Trimming shortened V by 5 bases and J by 0 bases, and 16 bases separated the two germline ends. Using reference TRBV29-1 and TRBJ1-1 for the parts outside the CDR3, the full variable domain is SAVISQKPSRDICQRGTSLTIQCQVDSQVTMMFWYRQQPGQSLTLIATANQGSEATYESGFVIDKFPISRPNLTFSTLTVSNMSPEDSSIYLCSVREGWGMNTEAFFGQGTRLTVV.

This clonotype occurred many times. V is TRBV18 and J is TRBJ1-1, with TRBD1 identical over 9 bases. Germline-derived CDR1 and CDR2 are KGHSH and LQKENI. The CDR3 covers 16 residues. The ends lost 4 bases at V and 4 bases at J; junction bases unmatched: 10. CDR3 in DNA: TGTGCCAGCTCACTGAGTCCGGGACAGGGACCCACTGAAGCTTTCTTT. Its protein is CASSLSPGQGPTEAFF. The variable domain in full, completed from reference TRBV18 and TRBJ1-1, reads NAGVMQNPRHLVRRRGQEARLRCSPMKGHSHVYWYRQLPEEGLKFMVYLQKENIIDESGMPKERFSAEFPKEGPSILRIQQVVRGDSAAYFCASSLSPGQGPTEAFFGQGTRLTVV.